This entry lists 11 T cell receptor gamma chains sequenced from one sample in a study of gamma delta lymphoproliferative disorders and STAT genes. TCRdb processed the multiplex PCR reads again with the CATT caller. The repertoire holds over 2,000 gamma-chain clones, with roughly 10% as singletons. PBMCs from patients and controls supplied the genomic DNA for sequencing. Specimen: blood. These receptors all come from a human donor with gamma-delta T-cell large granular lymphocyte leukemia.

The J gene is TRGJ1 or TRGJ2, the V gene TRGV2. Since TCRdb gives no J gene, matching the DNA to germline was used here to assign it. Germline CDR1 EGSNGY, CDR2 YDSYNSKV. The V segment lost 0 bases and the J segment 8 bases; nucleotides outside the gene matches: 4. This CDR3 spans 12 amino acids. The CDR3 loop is CATWDGRDKKLF. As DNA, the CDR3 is TGTGCCACCTGGGACGGGCGGGATAAGAAACTCTTT.

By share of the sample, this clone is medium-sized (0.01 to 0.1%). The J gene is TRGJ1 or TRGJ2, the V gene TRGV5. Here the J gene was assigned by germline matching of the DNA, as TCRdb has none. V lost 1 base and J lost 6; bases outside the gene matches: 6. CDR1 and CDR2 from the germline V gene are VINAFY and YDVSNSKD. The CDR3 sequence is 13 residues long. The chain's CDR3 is CATWDRWGYKKLF. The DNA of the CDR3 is TGTGCCACCTGGGACAGATGGGGTTATAAGAAACTCTTT.

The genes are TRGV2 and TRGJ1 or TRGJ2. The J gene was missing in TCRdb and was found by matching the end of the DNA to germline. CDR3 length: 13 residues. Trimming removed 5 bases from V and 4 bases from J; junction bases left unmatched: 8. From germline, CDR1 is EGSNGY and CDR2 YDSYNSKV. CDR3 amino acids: CATWAPSYYKKLF. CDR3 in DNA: TGTGCCACCTGGGCCCCATCCTATTATAAGAAACTCTTT.

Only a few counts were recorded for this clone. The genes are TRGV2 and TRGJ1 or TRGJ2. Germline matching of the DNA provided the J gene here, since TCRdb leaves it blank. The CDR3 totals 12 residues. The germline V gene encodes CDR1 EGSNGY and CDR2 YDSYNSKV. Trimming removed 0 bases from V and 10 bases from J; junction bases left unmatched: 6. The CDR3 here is CATWDGQGKKLF. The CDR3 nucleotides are TGTGCCACCTGGGACGGGCAGGGGAAGAAACTCTTT.

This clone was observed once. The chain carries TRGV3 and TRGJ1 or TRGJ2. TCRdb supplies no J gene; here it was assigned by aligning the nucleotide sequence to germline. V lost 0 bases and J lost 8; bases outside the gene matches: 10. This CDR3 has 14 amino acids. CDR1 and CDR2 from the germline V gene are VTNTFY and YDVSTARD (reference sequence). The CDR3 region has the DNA TGTGCCACCTGGGACAGGCCCGGGATAGATAAGAAACTCTTT. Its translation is CATWDRPGIDKKLF.

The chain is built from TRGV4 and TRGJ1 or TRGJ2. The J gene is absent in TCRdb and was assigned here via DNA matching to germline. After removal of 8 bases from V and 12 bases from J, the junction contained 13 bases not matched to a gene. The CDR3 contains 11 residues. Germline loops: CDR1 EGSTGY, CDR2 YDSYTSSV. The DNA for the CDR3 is TGTGCCACCTCGGGGTGTCTGGGGAAACTCTTT. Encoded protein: CATSGCLGKLF.

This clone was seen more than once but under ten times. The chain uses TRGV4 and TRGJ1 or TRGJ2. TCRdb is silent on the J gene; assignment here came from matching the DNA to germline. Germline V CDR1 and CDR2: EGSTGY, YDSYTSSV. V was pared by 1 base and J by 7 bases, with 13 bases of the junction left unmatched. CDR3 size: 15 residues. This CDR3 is CATWDGSVMWYKKLF. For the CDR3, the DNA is TGTGCCACCTGGGATGGATCCGTAATGTGGTATAAGAAACTCTTT.

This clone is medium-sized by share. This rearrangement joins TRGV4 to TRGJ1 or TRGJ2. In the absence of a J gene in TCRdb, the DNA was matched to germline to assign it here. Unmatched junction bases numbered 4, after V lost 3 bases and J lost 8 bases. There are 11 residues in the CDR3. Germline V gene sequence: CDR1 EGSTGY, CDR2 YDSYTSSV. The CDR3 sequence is CATWDWDKKLF. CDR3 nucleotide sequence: TGTGCCACCTGGGATTGGGATAAGAAACTCTTT.

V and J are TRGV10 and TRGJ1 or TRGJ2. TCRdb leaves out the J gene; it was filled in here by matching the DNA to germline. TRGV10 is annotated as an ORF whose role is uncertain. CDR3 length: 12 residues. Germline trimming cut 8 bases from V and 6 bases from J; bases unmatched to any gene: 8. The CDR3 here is CAAWGWVYKKLF. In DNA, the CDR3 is TGTGCTGCGTGGGGTTGGGTTTATAAGAAACTCTTT.

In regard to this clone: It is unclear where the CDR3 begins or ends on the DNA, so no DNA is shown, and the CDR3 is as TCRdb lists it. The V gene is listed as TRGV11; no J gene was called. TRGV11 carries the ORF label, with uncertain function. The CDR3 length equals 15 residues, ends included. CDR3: CTTVPAPLNYYKKLF.

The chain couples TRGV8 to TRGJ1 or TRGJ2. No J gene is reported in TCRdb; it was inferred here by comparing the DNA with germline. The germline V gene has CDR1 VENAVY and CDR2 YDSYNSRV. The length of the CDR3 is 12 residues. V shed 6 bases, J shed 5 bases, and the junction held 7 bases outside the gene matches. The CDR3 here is CATWTIHYKKLF. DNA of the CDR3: TGTGCCACCTGGACCATCCATTATAAGAAACTCTTT.